These 10 T cell receptor beta chains were sequenced from one sample in a study of T cell changes during pregnancy in multiple sclerosis. The method was immunoSEQ multiplex PCR; TCRdb's version includes in-frame clones alone and lacks a portion of them. The sample has approximately 92,000 clones, 92% seen once. Here the sequenced sample was peripheral blood, taken in the first trimester of pregnancy. These receptors all stem from a female donor with multiple sclerosis, enrolled in a pregnancy study.

To note about this clone: This sample also contains other DNA sequences that code for the same CDR3. The chain links TRBV19 to TRBJ2-3; 8 bases are shared with TRBD2. The germline V gene has CDR1 LNHDA and CDR2 SQIVND (reference sequence). The V gene end was trimmed by 9 bases and the J gene end by 2 bases; junction bases not matched to a gene: 4. This CDR3 is built from 13 residues. CDR3 coding DNA: TGTGCCAGCGGGAGGGAATCCACAGATACGCAGTATTTT. Protein sequence: CASGRESTDTQYF.

This sequence joins TRBV29-1 and TRBJ2-3, with TRBD2 matching over 7 bases. This CDR3 contains 16 residues. From germline, CDR1 is SQVTM and CDR2 ANQGSEA. The junction had 6 bases not matched to a gene; V was cut back by 0 bases and J by 0 bases. The CDR3 spells CSVEDLPSGSTDTQYF. In DNA, the CDR3 is TGCAGCGTTGAAGATCTTCCTAGCGGAAGCACAGATACGCAGTATTTT.

The V and J genes are TRBV2 and TRBJ1-1; tentatively, D is TRBD1 (5 bases). Germline values: CDR1 SNHLY, CDR2 FYNNEI. The CDR3 runs 12 residues. Trimming removed 8 bases at V and 7 bases at J, with 14 bases between. The CDR3 coding sequence is TGTGCCAGCTTTCAGGGTAGGAATGAAGCTTTCTTT. This codes for CASFQGRNEAFF.

The chain recombines TRBV19 with TRBJ1-5; the D is unclear. Trimming took 7 bases from V and 5 from J, leaving 12 bases between them. This CDR3 spans 13 amino acids. Germline values: CDR1 LNHDA, CDR2 SQIVND (reference sequence). The CDR3 DNA sequence: TGTGCCAGTAAGGAGGCATACGATCAGCCCCAGCATTTT. Translated, it gives CASKEAYDQPQHF.

In this sample, this clone turned up once. The chain employs TRBV9 and TRBJ2-1; 8 bases map to TRBD1. The CDR3 covers 16 residues. V was pared by 4 bases and J by 3 bases, with 9 bases of the junction left unmatched. CDR1 is SGDLS, CDR2 YYNGEE, per germline. In nucleotides, the CDR3 is TGTGCCAGCAGCACCCGCCCAGGGGGCGACTACAATGAGCAGTTCTTC. It codes for CASSTRPGGDYNEQFF.

The rearrangement joins TRBV7-8 to TRBJ2-7; a possible D gene is TRBD1 (6 bases). Trimming removed 1 base from V and 3 bases from J, with 10 bases in between. From germline, CDR1 is SGHVS and CDR2 FQNEAQ. This CDR3 spans 14 amino acids. The CDR3 region is CASSLVARGYEQYF. The CDR3 DNA reads TGTGCCAGCAGCTTAGTCGCCAGGGGCTACGAGCAGTACTTC.

The chain combines TRBV5-1 with TRBJ1-5; 8 positions agree with TRBD1. This CDR3 spans 17 amino acids. The trim removed 4 bases at V and 0 bases at J, leaving 9 bases unmatched. Germline values: CDR1 SGHRS, CDR2 YFSETQ. The CDR3 bases are TGCGCCAGCAGCGTAGGGACAGGCTCCAGTAGCAATCAGCCCCAGCATTTT. It yields the protein CASSVGTGSSSNQPQHF.

This rearrangement joins TRBV2 to TRBJ2-7, with 8 bases aligning to TRBD1. In germline, CDR1 is SNHLY, CDR2 FYNNEI. The CDR3 consists of 15 residues. After removal of 0 bases from V and 5 bases from J, the junction contained 6 bases not matched to a gene. The CDR3 DNA sequence: TGTGCCAGCAGTGAAGCGAATGGACAGGGCAACGAGCAGTACTTC. Translated: CASSEANGQGNEQYF.

Points on this clone: The germline gene is not matched at one end of the junction; a read error may be the cause. The V and J genes are TRBV2 and TRBJ2-7, with TRBD1 identical over 8 bases. Germline V lookup: CDR1 SNHLY, CDR2 FYNNEI. The CDR3 is made up of 13 amino acids. CDR3 region: CASSERGAGGPHF. CDR3 DNA sequence: TGTGCCAGCAGTGAGAGAGGTGCAGGGGGCCCCCACTTC.

The chain is built from TRBV27 and TRBJ2-7; perhaps TRBD2 as D (6 bases). The CDR3 has 14 amino acids. In germline, CDR1 is MNHEY, CDR2 SMNVEV (reference sequence). V was cut by 5 bases and J by 3 bases, with 14 bases left in between. Here the CDR3 DNA reads TGTGCCAGCAGTCCTCGGGAGCGGAACTACGAGCAGTACTTC. Its protein product is CASSPRERNYEQYF.